Listed below are T cell receptor beta chains from one sample, sequenced in a study of vaccination effects on CD4 cells after COVID-19. No antigens are known for them. Sequencing used immunoSEQ multiplex PCR; TCRdb keeps in-frame clones, though not all of them. Here the sample spans tens of thousands of clones, roughly 80% being singletons. Sequenced here: CD4+ T cells from PBMCs cultured with HCoV-229E spike peptides, sampled before COVID-19 vaccination. The receptors derive from a human donor who received a COVID-19 vaccine. Each CDR3 is given with its conserved first and last residue. The D gene is left open where the match is weak. Expanded clones are given a class, and other clones once, few, many or no size at all.

CDR3nt | CDR3aa | j_gene | v_gene | d_gene | abundance
TGCGCCAGCAGCTCTGGCGGGACAGGGGAATTCAATGGCTACACCTTC | CASSSGGTGEFNGYTF | TRBJ1-2 | TRBV5-1 | TRBD1 | once
TGTGCCAGCAGCGTAGGTTCAGCAAACAATGAGCAGTTCTTC | CASSVGSANNEQFF | TRBJ2-1 | TRBV9 | - | -
TGTGCCAGCAGTGAAGCAGCAGCCCGGGCCGGGGCCAACGTCCTGACTTTC | CASSEAAARAGANVLTF | TRBJ2-6 | TRBV6-1 | - | -
TGTGCCTGGAGCCGGGTTGGCGGTCAGCCCCAGCATTTT | CAWSRVGGQPQHF | TRBJ1-5 | TRBV30 | - | -
TGTGCCAGCTCACCACGGCAGGGGGCGACTAATGAAAAACTGTTTTTT | CASSPRQGATNEKLFF | TRBJ1-4 | TRBV18 | TRBD1 | -
TGCGCCAGCAGCTTCGGGACACAGAACACTGAAGCTTTCTTT | CASSFGTQNTEAFF | TRBJ1-1 | TRBV5-1 | - | -
TGCGCCAGCAGCCCCGGACAGGAACGGGCCCAGTACTTC | CASSPGQERAQYF | TRBJ2-5 | TRBV5-1 | TRBD1 | -
TGTGCCACCAGTGATGGGACAGTCGCCGGGGAGCTGTTTTTT | CATSDGTVAGELFF | TRBJ2-2 | TRBV24-1 | TRBD1 | -
TGTGCCAGCAGTATCTCTATAAATCAGCCCCAGCATTTT | CASSISINQPQHF | TRBJ1-5 | TRBV6-6 | - | -
TGCAGTGCTAGTCTTAGGGAACCGACAGGCACAGATACGCAGTATTTT | CSASLREPTGTDTQYF | TRBJ2-3 | TRBV20-1 | - | -
TGTGCCAGCAGTTGGGGGGGCGTGCAGTTCTTC | CASSWGGVQFF | TRBJ2-1 | TRBV6-5 | - | once
TGTGCCAGCAGTTTTGGGCAGAATCAGCCCCAGCATTTT | CASSFGQNQPQHF | TRBJ1-5 | TRBV12-3/TRBV12-4 | - | -
TGCAGTGCTAGTGATCGAAGGGGACTAATAAATGAAAAACTGTTTTTT | CSASDRRGLINEKLFF | TRBJ1-4 | TRBV20-1 | - | -
TGTGCCATCAGCCGGGACCGCCTCACAGATACGCAGTATTTT | CAISRDRLTDTQYF | TRBJ2-3 | TRBV10-3 | - | -
TGTGCCAGCAGCTACGTACCTTCAGCTAACTATGGCTACACCTTC | CASSYVPSANYGYTF | TRBJ1-2 | TRBV7-9 | - | -
TGCGCCAGCAGCTTGGAACCAGGGAACTATGGCTACACCTTC | CASSLEPGNYGYTF | TRBJ1-2 | TRBV5-1 | - | -